This T cell receptor beta chain was captured in a study of regulatory T cells in long-lasting Graves disease. Whole-study findings and limits: Preferential use of TRBV28, TRBJ1-2 and TRBJ2-5 was seen in persistent disease. Comparison showed that persistent patients shared more public clonotypes (about 2,600) than new patients (about 970).

As for time point: newly diagnosed GD, antithyroid drugs for less than 3 months. Extracted PBMC RNA gave rise to the TCR library. A peripheral blood sample, 7 to 9.5 milliliters in volume, was drawn into EDTA tubes. The sample holds one count of this clonotype. Its antigen is as yet unknown. This sequence may be a read error, since a much larger clone differs from it by one base. The TCR beta library used iRepertoire HTBI primers with Arm-PCR amplification of CDR3. Using its own MiXCR run on the multiplex PCR reads, TCRdb lists one record per CDR3 protein. The sample has roughly 560,000 distinct CDR3 sequences, around 15% seen once. CDR1 and CDR2 from the germline V gene are MNHEY and SVGEGT. This CDR3 is 13 amino acids long. A further study also used this sample, focusing on T cells in Graves' hyperthyroidism and ophthalmopathy. From that paper: An initial round of RT-PCR targeting the TCR CDR3 relied on the HTBI primer set.

The source material was peripheral blood mononuclear cells (PBMCs), sampled at new diagnosis, from a patient treated with antithyroid drugs. The chain joins TRBV6-2 or TRBV6-3 to TRBJ1-2, with TRBD1 identical over 7 bases. This TCR was recovered from a middle-aged woman with Graves disease. The CDR3, as DNA: TGTGCCAGCTCGCCCCGACAGGGTGATGGCTACGCCTTC. Its protein is CASSPRQGDGYAF.